Below, 14 T cell receptor beta chains from the same sample are listed, as sequenced in a study. MiXCR, run by TCRdb on the 5' RACE reads, gives a single entry per CDR3 protein. The profile shows fewer than 950 distinct CDR3 sequences, 9.2% of them singletons. The sequencing sample was made of total memory T cells from blood PBMCs. Subset noted: transitional memory CD4+ T cells. Source of these receptors: a male donor with HIV.

Within the sample, this clonotype is large (0.1 to 1%). J is TRBJ2-3 and V is TRBV11-1; maybe TRBD1 (6 bases). CDR1 SGHAT and CDR2 FQDESV come from the germline V gene (reference sequence). CDR3 length: 17 residues. V gave up 1 base and J gave up 1 base, with 15 bases separating them. This CDR3 reads CASSLVVRGTGTDTQYF. DNA for the CDR3: TGTGCCAGCAGCTTAGTAGTCAGGGGTACAGGCACAGATACGCAGTATTTT.

This clonotype was detected a few times. The genes are TRBV19 and TRBJ2-1; 7 bases are shared with TRBD1. V was pared by 5 bases and J by 0 bases, with 7 bases of the junction left unmatched. Germline CDR1 LNHDA, CDR2 SQIVND (reference sequence). The CDR3 has 16 amino acids. The CDR3 protein is CASSPGTVSSYNEQFF. In DNA form, the CDR3 reads TGTGCCAGTAGTCCCGGGACAGTAAGCTCCTACAATGAGCAGTTCTTC.

This clonotype was seen a few times. This rearrangement joins TRBV7-2 to TRBJ1-5, with 9 bases that match TRBD1. The CDR3 totals 14 residues. V lost 6 bases to trimming and J lost 5 bases; unmatched junction nucleotides: 5. Germline CDR1 and CDR2: SGHTA and FQGNSA. CDR3 sequence reads: CASRPDRGDQPQHF. DNA for the CDR3: TGTGCCAGCAGACCCGACAGGGGGGATCAGCCCCAGCATTTT.

This clonotype was picked up a small number of times. The chain is built from TRBV12-3 or TRBV12-4 and TRBJ2-2; possibly TRBD1 for D (5 bases). This CDR3 region has 14 residues. V lost 3 bases and J 0 bases, leaving 5 bases between the germline ends. CDR3 sequence (DNA): TGTGCCAGCAGTTTCAGGGCGAACACCGGGGAGCTGTTTTTT. Protein sequence: CASSFRANTGELFF.

This chain uses TRBV6-6 with TRBJ2-5, with D unresolved. V was trimmed by 4 bases and J by 5 bases, leaving 5 bases between them. CDR1 is MNHNY and CDR2 is SVGAGI in the germline V gene (reference sequence). CDR3 length: 11 residues. CDR3 loop: CASSLGETQYF. CDR3 coding DNA: TGTGCCAGCAGTTTAGGGGAGACCCAGTACTTC.

This clonotype was found a few times. The genes are TRBV20-1 and TRBJ1-2; no clear D gene. This CDR3 has 13 amino acids. Germline V gene sequence: CDR1 DFQATT, CDR2 SNEGSKA (reference sequence). The V end lost 6 bases, the J end lost 8 bases, and 19 bases lay between the germline ends. In DNA, the CDR3 is TGCAGTGCCGCGGGAGGATCGGGAACCGGCTACACCTTC. Amino acid sequence: CSAAGGSGTGYTF.

This clonotype was found a few times. CDR3 amino acids: CAWTGHSGNTIYF. CDR3 DNA: TGTGCCTGGACAGGCCACTCTGGAAACACCATATATTTT. The chain has TRBV30 and TRBJ1-3; no clear D. Germline loops: CDR1 GTSNPN, CDR2 SVGIG (reference sequence). V was pared by 4 bases and J by 0 bases, with 7 bases between. The CDR3 contains 13 residues.

CDR3: CASSNTGTGGRAQPQHF. The CDR3 DNA sequence: TGTGCCAGCAGTAATACCGGGACAGGGGGCCGAGCACAGCCCCAGCATTTT. V and J are TRBV6-1 and TRBJ1-5, with 12 bases matching TRBD1. The junction had 12 bases not matched to a gene; V was cut back by 5 bases and J by 7 bases. The length of the CDR3 is 17 residues. CDR1 and CDR2 (germline): MNHNS, SASEGT.

This clonotype was seen only a few times. The chain joins TRBV5-1 to TRBJ2-1; D is ambiguous. Trimming stripped 0 bases from V and 3 bases from J, with 4 bases between. CDR1 is SGHRS, CDR2 YFSETQ, per germline. The CDR3 loop spans 13 amino acids. The CDR3 DNA follows: TGCGCCAGCAGCTTGGGAATCTACAATGAGCAGTTCTTC. As protein: CASSLGIYNEQFF.

V and J are TRBV7-2 and TRBJ1-5, with 8 positions matching TRBD1. The CDR3 length is 14 residues. V shed 7 bases, J shed 6 bases, and the junction held 8 bases outside the gene matches. CDR1 and CDR2 from the germline V gene are SGHTA and FQGNSA. The CDR3 DNA reads as TGTGCCAGCACCACCGACAGGGGAGGTCAGCCCCAGCATTTT. Protein: CASTTDRGGQPQHF.

CDR3 amino acids: CASSQDRSGRGNTDTQYF. The CDR3 DNA follows: TGCGCCAGCAGCCAAGATCGGTCTGGGCGGGGAAACACAGATACGCAGTATTTT. This chain joins TRBV4-3 and TRBJ2-3, with D perhaps matching TRBD2 (6 bases). V lost 0 bases to trimming and J lost 2 bases, with 18 bases between them. This CDR3 is 18 amino acids long. Germline lookup yields CDR1 LGHNA and CDR2 YSLEER.

The V gene is TRBV10-2, the J gene TRBJ2-3; D is unresolved. Germline assignment: CDR1 WSHSY and CDR2 SAAADI. The germline V and J ends were trimmed by 3 bases and 0 bases, with 7 bases remaining between them. The CDR3 contains 14 residues. CDR3 region: CASSDPGSTDTQYF. In DNA, the CDR3 is TGCGCCAGCAGTGACCCAGGTAGCACAGATACGCAGTATTTT.

This clonotype is large in the sample. The chain links TRBV7-8 to TRBJ2-2; no firm D call. Germline V gene data show CDR1 as SGHVS and CDR2 as FQNEAQ. This CDR3 region has 14 residues. Trimming took off 5 bases at V and 5 bases at J, with 12 bases between the two ends. As DNA, the CDR3 is TGTGCCAGCAGCAGAATAGAACAGACCGGGGAGCTGTTTTTT. Translation gives CASSRIEQTGELFF.

This chain links TRBV6-1 with TRBJ2-1; D is perhaps TRBD1 or TRBD2 (5 bases each). Germline V gene sequence: CDR1 MNHNS, CDR2 SASEGT. CDR3 length equals 14 residues. Trimming took 6 bases from V and 5 from J, leaving 14 bases between them. CDR3 amino acids: CASSNRGPDNEQFF. The CDR3, as DNA: TGTGCCAGCAGCAACCGGGGACCCGACAATGAGCAGTTCTTC.